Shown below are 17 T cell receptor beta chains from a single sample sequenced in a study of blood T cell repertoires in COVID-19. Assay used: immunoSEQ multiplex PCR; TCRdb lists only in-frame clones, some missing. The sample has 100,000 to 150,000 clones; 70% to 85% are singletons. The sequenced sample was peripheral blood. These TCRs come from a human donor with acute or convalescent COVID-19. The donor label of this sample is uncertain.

CDR3 residues: CASSTGVVYGYTF. The CDR3 DNA is TGTGCCAGCAGTACAGGGGTAGTCTATGGCTACACCTTC. The V gene is TRBV2, the J gene TRBJ1-2; TRBD1 agrees at 7 bases. V lost 5 bases and J lost 4; bases outside the gene matches: 4. CDR1 and CDR2 from the germline V gene are SNHLY and FYNNEI. The length of the CDR3 is 13 residues. Full variable domain (remainder filled in from reference TRBV2 and TRBJ1-2): EPEVTQTPSHQVTQMGQEVILRCVPISNHLYFYWYRQILGQKVEFLVSFYNNEISEKSEIFDDQFSVERPDGSNFTLKIRSTKLEDSAMYFCASSTGVVYGYTFGSGTRLTVV.

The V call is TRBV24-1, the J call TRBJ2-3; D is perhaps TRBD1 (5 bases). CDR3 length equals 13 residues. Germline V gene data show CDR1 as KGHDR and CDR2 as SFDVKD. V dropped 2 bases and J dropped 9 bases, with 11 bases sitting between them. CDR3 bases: TGTGCCACCAGTGATTCCCCGACAGTAACGCAGTATTTT. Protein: CATSDSPTVTQYF.

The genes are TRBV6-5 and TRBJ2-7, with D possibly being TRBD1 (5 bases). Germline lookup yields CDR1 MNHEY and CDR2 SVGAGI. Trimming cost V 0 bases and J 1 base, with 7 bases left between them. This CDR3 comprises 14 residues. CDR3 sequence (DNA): TGTGCCAGCAGTTACTCGGACAATTCCTACGAGCAGTACTTC. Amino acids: CASSYSDNSYEQYF.

Written as DNA, the CDR3 is TGTGCCAGCATGGGGGGTACTGGAAACACCATATATTTT. This translates into CASMGGTGNTIYF. The V gene is TRBV5-6, the J gene TRBJ1-3, with a weak D call TRBD1 (5 bases). Trimming removed 6 bases from V and 2 bases from J, with 9 bases in between. The CDR3 length is 13 residues. Germline-derived CDR1 and CDR2 are SGHDT and YYEEEE.

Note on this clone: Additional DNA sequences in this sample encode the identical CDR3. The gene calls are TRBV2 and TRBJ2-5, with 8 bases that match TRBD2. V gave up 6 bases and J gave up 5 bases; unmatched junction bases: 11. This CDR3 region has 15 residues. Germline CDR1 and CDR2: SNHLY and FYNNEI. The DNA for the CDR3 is TGTGCCAGCAGCGATACCCGGGGGGGCGGGGAGACCCAGTACTTC. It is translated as CASSDTRGGGETQYF.

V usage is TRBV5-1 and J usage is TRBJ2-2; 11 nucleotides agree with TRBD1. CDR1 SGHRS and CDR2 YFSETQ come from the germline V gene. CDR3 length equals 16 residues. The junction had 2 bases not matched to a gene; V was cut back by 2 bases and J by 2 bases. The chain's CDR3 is CASSLRTGGNTGELFF. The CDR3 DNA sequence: TGCGCCAGCAGCTTAAGGACAGGGGGCAACACCGGGGAGCTGTTTTTT.

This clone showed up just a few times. The CDR3 region has the DNA TGTGCCAGCAATACGGGACAGGGAGGGGAGACCCAGTACTTC. Protein: CASNTGQGGETQYF. This chain connects TRBV2 to TRBJ2-5, with 9 bases matching TRBD1. V was clipped by 7 bases and J by 5 bases; unmatched bases: 8. The CDR3 runs 14 residues. Germline CDR1 reads SNHLY; CDR2 reads FYNNEI.

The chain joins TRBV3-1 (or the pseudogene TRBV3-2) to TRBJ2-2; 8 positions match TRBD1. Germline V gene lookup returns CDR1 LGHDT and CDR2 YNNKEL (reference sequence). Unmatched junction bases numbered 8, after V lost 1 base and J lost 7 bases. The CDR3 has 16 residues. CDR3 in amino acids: CASSQVARGRIGELFF. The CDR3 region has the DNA TGTGCCAGCAGCCAAGTGGCCAGGGGGCGGATCGGGGAGCTGTTTTTT.

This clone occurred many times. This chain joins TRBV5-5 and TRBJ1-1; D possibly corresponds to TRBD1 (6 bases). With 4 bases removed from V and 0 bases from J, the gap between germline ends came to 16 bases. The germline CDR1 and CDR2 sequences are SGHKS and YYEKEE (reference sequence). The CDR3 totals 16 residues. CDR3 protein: CASSRGQLFLNTEAFF. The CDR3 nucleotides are TGTGCCAGCAGCCGCGGACAGCTATTTCTGAACACTGAAGCTTTCTTT.

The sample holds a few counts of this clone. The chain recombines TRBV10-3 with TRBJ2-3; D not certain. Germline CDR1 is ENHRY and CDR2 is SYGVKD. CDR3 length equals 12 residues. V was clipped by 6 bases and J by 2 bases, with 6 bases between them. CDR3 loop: CAISGSTDTQYF. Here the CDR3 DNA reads TGTGCCATCAGCGGGTCCACAGATACGCAGTATTTT.

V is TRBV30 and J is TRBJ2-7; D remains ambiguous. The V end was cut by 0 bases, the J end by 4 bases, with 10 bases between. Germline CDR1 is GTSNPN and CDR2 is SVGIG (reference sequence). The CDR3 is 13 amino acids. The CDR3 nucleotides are TGTGCCTGGAGTGTCAGACTCCAATACGAGCAGTACTTC. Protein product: CAWSVRLQYEQYF. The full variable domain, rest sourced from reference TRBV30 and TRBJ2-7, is SQTIHQWPATLVQPVGSPLSLECTVEGTSNPNLYWYRQAAGRGLQLLFYSVGIGQISSEVPQNLSASRPQDRQFILSSKKLLLSDSGFYLCAWSVRLQYEQYFGPGTRLTVT.

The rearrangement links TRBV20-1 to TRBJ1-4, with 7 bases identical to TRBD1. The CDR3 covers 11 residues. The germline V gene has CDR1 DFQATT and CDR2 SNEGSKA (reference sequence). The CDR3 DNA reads TGCGGGGGACAGCTTAATGAAAAACTGTTTTTT. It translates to CGGQLNEKLFF.

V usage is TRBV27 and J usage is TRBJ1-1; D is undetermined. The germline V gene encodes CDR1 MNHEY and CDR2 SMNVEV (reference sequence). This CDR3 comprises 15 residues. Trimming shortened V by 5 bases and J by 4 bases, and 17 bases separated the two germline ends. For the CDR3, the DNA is TGTGCCAGCAGTCAGCACAGCACCTTGGCCACTGAAGCTTTCTTT. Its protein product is CASSQHSTLATEAFF.

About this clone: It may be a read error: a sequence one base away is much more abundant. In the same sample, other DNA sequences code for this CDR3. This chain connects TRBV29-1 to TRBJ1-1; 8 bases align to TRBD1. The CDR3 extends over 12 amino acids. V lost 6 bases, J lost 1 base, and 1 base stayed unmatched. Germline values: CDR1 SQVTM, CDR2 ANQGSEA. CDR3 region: CSVDRGNTEAFF. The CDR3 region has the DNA TGCAGCGTCGACAGGGGGAACACTGAAGCTTTCTTT. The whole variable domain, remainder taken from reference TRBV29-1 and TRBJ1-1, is SAVISQKPSRDICQRGTSLTIQCQVDSQVTMMFWYRQQPGQSLTLIATANQGSEATYESGFVIDKFPISRPNLTFSTLTVSNMSPEDSSIYLCSVDRGNTEAFFGQGTRLTVV.

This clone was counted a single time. The CDR3 sequence is CASSSQTALSYNEQFF. The CDR3 DNA follows: TGTGCCAGCAGCTCACAGACGGCACTCTCCTACAATGAGCAGTTCTTC. The rearrangement uses TRBV7-6 and TRBJ2-1; no clear D. From germline, CDR1 is SGHVS and CDR2 FNYEAQ. Trimming left V 4 bases short and J 0 bases short, with 13 bases between. The CDR3 length is 16 residues.

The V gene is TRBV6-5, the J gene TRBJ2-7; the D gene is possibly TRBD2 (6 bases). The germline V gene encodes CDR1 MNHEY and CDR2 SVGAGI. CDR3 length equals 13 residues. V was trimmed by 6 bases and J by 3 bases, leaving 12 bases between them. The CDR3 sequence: CASSLGLIYEQYV. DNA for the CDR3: TGTGCCAGCAGCCTGGGACTTATCTACGAGCAGTACGTC.

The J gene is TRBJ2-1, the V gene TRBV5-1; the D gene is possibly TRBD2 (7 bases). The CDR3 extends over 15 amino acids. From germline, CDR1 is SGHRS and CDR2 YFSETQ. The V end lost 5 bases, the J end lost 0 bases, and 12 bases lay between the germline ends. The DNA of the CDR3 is TGCGCCAGCAGTGGGGGCGGGAGCTCCTACAATGAGCAGTTCTTC. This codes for CASSGGGSSYNEQFF.